This T cell receptor beta chain appears in the sequencing data of a study of blood T cell repertoires in COVID-19. Germline CDR1 and CDR2: SGHNT and YENEEA. This CDR3 is 14 amino acids long. V lost 4 bases to trimming and J lost 7 bases; unmatched junction nucleotides: 1. Profiled with immunoSEQ multiplex PCR; TCRdb holds only in-frame clones, not every one. The data show some 330,000 clones, more than 75% seen once. The sequenced material came from PBMCs or T cells enriched from blood (not recorded which). This chain links TRBV11-3 with TRBJ2-1; 13 bases agree with TRBD2. The clonotype comes from a man between 40 and 49 years old in a cohort exposed to, infected with or recovered from COVID-19 (not recorded which). CDR3 sequence: CASSWTSGSNEQFF. In DNA, the CDR3 is TGTGCCAGCAGCTGGACTAGCGGGAGTAATGAGCAGTTCTTC.